This T cell receptor (beta chain) derives from a study of blood T cell repertoires in COVID-19. Study as a whole: The study drew acute and convalescent COVID-19 samples from the United States, Italy and Spain. The analysed material was cDNA or gDNA that came from T cells, B-cell-depleted T cells, or PBMCs.

This CDR3 spans 16 amino acids. The germline V gene encodes CDR1 MNHEY and CDR2 SMNVEV (reference sequence). Unmatched junction bases numbered 15, after V lost 3 bases and J lost 9 bases. Study processing details: Amplification with reference gene primers provided the estimates of nucleated cell counts. The data were produced by immunoSEQ multiplex PCR, yet TCRdb's version contains in-frame clones alone and is incomplete. The DNA gave D and trimming, while V, J and clone size come from that table. Of 93,000 or so clones in the sample, about 89% were seen once. The chain combines TRBV27 with TRBJ1-2; TRBD1 aligns across 8 bases. The source material was peripheral blood. The clonotype was recovered from a woman aged 60-75 years with acute or convalescent COVID-19. The CDR3 DNA is TGTGCCAGCAGTTTCCTATATGGTGACAGGGGTTTAAGCTACACCTTC. This sequence encodes CASSFLYGDRGLSYTF.